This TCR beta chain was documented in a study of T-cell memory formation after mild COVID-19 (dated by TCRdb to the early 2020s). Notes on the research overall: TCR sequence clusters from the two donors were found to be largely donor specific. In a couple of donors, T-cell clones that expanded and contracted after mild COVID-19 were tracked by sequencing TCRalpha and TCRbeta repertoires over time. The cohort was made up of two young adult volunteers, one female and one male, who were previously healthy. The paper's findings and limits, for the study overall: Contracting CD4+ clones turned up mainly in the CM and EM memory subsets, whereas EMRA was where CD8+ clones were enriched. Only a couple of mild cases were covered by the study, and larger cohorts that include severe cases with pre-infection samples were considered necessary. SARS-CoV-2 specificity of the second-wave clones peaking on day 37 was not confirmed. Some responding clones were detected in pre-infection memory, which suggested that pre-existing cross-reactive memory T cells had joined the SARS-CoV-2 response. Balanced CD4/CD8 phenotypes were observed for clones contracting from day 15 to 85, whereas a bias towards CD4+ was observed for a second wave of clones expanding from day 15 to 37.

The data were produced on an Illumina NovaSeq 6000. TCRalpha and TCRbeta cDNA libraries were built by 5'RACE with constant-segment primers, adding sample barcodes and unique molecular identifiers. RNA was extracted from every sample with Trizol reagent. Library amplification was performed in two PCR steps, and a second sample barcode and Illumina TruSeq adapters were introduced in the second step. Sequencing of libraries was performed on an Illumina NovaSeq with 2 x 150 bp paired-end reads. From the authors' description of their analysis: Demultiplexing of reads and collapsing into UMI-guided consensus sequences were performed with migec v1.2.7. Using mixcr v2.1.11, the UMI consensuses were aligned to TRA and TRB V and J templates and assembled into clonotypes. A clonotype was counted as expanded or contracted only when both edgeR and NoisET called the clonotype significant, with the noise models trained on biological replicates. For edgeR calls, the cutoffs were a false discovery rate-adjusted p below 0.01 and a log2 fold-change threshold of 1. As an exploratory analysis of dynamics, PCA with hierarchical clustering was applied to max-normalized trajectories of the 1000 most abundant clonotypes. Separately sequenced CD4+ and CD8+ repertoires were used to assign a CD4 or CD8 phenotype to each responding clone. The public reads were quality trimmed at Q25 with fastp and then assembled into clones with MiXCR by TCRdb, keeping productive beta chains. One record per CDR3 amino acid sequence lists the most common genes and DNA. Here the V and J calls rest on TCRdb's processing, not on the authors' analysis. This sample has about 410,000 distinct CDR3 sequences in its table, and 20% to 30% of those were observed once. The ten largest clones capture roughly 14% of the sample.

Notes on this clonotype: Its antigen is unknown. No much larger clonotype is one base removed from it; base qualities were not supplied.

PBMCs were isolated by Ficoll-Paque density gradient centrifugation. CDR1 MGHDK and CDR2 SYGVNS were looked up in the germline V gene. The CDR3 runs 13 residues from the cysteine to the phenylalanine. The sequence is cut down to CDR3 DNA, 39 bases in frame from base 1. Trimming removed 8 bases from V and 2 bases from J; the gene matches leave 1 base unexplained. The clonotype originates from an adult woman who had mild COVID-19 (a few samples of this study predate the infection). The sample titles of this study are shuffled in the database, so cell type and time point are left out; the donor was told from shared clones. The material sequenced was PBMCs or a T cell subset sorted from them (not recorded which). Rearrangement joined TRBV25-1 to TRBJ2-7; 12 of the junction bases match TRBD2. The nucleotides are TGTGCCAGCGGACTAGCGGGAACCTACGAGCAGTACTTC. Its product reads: CASGLAGTYEQYF.